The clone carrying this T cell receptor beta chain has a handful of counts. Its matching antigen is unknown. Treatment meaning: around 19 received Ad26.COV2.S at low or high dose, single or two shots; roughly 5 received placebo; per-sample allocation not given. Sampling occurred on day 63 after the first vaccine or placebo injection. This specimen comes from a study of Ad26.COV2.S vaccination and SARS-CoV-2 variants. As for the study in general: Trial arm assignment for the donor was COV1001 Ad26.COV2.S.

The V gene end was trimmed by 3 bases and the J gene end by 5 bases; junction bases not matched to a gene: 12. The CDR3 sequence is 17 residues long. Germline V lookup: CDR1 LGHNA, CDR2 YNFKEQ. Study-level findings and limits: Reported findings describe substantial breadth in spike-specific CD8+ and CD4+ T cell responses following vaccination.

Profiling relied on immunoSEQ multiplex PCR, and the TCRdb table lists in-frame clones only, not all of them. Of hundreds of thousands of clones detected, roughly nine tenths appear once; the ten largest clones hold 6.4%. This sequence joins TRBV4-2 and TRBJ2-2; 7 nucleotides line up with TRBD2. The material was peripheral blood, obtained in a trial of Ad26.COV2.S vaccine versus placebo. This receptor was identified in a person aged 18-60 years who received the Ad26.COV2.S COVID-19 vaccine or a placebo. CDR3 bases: TGTGCCAGCAGCCACGGCGAGTGGGAGGGCCGAACCGGGGAGCTGTTTTTT. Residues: CASSHGEWEGRTGELFF.